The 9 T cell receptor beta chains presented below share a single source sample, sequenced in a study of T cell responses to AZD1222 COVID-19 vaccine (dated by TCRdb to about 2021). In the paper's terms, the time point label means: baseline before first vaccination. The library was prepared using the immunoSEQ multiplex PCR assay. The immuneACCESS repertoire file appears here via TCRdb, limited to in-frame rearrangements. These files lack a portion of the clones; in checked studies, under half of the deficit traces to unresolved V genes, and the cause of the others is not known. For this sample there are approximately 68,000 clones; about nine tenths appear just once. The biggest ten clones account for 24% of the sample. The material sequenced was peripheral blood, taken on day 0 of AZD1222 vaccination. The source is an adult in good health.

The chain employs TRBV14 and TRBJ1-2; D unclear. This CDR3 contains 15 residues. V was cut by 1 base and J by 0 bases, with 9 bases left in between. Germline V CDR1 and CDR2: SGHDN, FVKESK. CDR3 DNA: TGTGCCAGCAGCCAAGGGCAGCCCGCTAACTATGGCTACACCTTC. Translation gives CASSQGQPANYGYTF.

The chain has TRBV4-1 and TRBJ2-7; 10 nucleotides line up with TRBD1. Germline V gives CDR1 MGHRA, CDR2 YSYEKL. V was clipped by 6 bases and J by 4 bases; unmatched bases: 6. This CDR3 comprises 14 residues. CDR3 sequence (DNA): TGCGCCAGCAGTCCCGGGACAGGGGTTTACGAGCAGTACTTC. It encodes CASSPGTGVYEQYF.

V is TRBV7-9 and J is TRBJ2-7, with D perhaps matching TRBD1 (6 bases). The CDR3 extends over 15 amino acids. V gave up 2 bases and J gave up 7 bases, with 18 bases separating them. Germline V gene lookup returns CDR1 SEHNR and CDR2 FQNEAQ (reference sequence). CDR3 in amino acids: CASSLKGDTAWEQYF. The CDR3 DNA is TGTGCCAGCAGCTTAAAGGGGGACACGGCGTGGGAGCAGTACTTC. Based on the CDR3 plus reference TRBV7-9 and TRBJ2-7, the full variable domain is DTGVSQNPRHKITKRGQNVTFRCDPISEHNRLYWYRQTLGQGPEFLTYFQNEAQLEKSRLLSDRFSAERPKGSFSTLEIQRTEQGDSAMYLCASSLKGDTAWEQYFGPGTRLTVT.

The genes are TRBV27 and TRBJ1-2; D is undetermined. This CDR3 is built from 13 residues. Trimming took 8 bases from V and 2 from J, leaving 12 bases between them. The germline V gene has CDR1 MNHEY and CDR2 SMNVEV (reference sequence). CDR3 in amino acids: CASGEGRNYGYTF. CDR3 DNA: TGTGCCAGCGGGGAAGGACGGAACTATGGCTACACCTTC.

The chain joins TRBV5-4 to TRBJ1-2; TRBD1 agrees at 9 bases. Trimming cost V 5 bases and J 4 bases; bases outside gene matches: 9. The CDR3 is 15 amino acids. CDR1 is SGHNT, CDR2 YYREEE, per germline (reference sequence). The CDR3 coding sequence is TGTGCCAGCAGTTTACAGGGGGCGCAGGGCTATGGCTACACCTTC. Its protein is CASSLQGAQGYGYTF.

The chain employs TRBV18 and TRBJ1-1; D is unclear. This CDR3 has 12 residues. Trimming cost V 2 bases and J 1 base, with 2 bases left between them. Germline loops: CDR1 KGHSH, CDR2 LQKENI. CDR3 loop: CASSPSNTEAFF. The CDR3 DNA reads TGTGCCAGCTCACCATCGAACACTGAAGCTTTCTTT.

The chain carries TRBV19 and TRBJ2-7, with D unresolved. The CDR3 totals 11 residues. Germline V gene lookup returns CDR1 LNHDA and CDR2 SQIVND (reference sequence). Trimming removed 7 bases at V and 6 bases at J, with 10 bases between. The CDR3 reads CASIFSGEQYF. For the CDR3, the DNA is TGTGCCAGTATCTTTTCGGGCGAGCAGTACTTC.

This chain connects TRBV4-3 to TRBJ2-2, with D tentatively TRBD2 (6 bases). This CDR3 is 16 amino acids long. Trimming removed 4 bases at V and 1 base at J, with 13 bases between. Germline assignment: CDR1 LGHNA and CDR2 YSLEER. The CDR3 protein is CASSPVAVMNTGELFF. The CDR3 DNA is TGCGCCAGCAGCCCGGTAGCGGTGATGAACACCGGGGAGCTGTTTTTT.

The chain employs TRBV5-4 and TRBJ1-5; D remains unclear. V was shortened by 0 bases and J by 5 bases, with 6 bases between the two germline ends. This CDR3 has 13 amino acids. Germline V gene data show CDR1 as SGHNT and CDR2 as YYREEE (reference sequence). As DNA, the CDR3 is TGTGCCAGCAGCTTGGACGGTTATCAGCCCCAGCATTTT. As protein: CASSLDGYQPQHF.